This T cell receptor (beta chain) was captured in a study of T cell changes during pregnancy in multiple sclerosis. TCRdb's table, derived via immunoSEQ multiplex PCR, lists solely in-frame clones and lacks some. The table has 100,000 or so clones, over 75% seen once. From germline, CDR1 is SGHVS and CDR2 FQNEAQ. The CDR3 extends over 17 amino acids. V shed 5 bases and J 2 bases; nucleotides not matched to a gene: 11. This TCR came from a female donor in good health, enrolled as a control in a pregnancy study. V is TRBV7-8 and J is TRBJ2-2, with TRBD1 matching 7 bases. Sequenced here: peripheral blood, sampled in the second trimester of pregnancy. CDR3 in DNA: TGTGCCAGCAGCGCCAGATCCTGGACAGGCAACACCGGGGAGCTGTTTTTT. Translating it yields CASSARSWTGNTGELFF.